The T cell receptor (beta chain) described here comes from a study of T cell changes during pregnancy in multiple sclerosis. The CDR3 contains 15 residues. Trimming cost V 0 bases and J 6 bases, with 14 bases left between them. Per the germline V gene, CDR1 is ENHRY and CDR2 is SYGVKD. Clones were read by immunoSEQ multiplex PCR, and TCRdb kept only the in-frame ones, dropping some. Among tens of thousands of clones listed, about 90% were seen once. V and J are TRBV10-3 and TRBJ2-5; D remains unclear. Source: CD8+ T cells from peripheral blood mononuclear cells, taken in the second trimester of pregnancy. This TCR came from a female donor in good health, enrolled as a control in a pregnancy study. DNA for the CDR3: TGTGCCATCAGTGAGTCGAGCCTTCATCTCCAGACCCAGTACTTC. Protein sequence: CAISESSLHLQTQYF.